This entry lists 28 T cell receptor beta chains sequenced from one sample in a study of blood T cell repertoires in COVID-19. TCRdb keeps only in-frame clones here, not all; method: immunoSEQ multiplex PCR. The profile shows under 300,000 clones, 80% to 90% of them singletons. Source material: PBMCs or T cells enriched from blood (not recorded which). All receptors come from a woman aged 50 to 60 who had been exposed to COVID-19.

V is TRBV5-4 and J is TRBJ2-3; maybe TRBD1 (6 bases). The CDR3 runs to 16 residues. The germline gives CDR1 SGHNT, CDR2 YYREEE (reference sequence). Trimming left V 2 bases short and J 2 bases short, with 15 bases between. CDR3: CASSLSGHYPTDTQYF. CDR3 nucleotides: TGTGCCAGCAGCTTATCGGGACACTACCCCACAGATACGCAGTATTTT.

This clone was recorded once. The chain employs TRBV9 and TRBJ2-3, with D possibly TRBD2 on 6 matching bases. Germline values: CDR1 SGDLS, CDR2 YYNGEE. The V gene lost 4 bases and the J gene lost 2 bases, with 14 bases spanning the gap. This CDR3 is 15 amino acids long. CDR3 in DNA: TGTGCCAGCAGCCCCCGGTTGGGACTCACAGATACGCAGTATTTT. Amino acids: CASSPRLGLTDTQYF.

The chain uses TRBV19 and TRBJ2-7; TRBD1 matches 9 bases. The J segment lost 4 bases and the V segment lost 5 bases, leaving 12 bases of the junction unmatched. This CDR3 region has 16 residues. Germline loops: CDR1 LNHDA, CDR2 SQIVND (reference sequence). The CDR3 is CASSLRGTGMGYEQYF. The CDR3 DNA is TGTGCCAGTAGTCTACGGGGGACAGGGATGGGGTACGAGCAGTACTTC.

CDR3 DNA: TGCGCCAGCAGCTCCCCCGACATCTCTGGAAACACCATATATTTT. It is translated as CASSSPDISGNTIYF. The chain joins TRBV4-1 to TRBJ1-3; D is undetermined. From germline, CDR1 is MGHRA and CDR2 YSYEKL. V lost 5 bases to trimming and J lost 0 bases, with 11 bases between them. The CDR3 contains 15 residues.

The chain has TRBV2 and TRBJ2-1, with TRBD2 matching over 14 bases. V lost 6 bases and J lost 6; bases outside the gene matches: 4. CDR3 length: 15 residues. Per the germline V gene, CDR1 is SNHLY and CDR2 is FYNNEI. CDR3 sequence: CASRRTSGGINEQFF. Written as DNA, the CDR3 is TGTGCCAGCAGAAGGACTAGCGGGGGGATCAATGAGCAGTTCTTC. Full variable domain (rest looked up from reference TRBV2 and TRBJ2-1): EPEVTQTPSHQVTQMGQEVILRCVPISNHLYFYWYRQILGQKVEFLVSFYNNEISEKSEIFDDQFSVERPDGSNFTLKIRSTKLEDSAMYFCASRRTSGGINEQFFGPGTRLTVL.

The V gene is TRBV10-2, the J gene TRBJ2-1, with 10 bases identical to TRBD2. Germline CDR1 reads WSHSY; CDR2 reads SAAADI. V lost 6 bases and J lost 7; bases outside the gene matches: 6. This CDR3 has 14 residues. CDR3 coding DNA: TGCGCCAGCAGACTAGCGGGGTCGGGGAATGAGCAGTTCTTC. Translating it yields CASRLAGSGNEQFF.

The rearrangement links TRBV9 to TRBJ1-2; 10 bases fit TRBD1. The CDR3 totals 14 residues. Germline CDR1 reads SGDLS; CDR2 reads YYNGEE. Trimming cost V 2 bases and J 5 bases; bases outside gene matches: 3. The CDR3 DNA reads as TGTGCCAGCAGCGTGACAGGGGGCGATTATGGCTACACCTTC. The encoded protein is CASSVTGGDYGYTF.

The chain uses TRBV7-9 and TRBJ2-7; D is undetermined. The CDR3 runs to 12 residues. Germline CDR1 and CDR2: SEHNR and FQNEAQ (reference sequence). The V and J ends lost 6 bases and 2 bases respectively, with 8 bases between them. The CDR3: CASSHEPYEQYF. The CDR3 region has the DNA TGTGCCAGCAGTCATGAGCCCTACGAGCAGTACTTC.

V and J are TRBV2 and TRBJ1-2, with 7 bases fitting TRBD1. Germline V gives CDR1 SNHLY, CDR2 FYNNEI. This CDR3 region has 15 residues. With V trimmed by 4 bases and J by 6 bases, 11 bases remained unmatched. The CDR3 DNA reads TGTGCCAGCAGTGCAGCAGGGGGTAATGTGGATGGCTACACCTTC. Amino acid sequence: CASSAAGGNVDGYTF. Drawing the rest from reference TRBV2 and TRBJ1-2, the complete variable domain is EPEVTQTPSHQVTQMGQEVILRCVPISNHLYFYWYRQILGQKVEFLVSFYNNEISEKSEIFDDQFSVERPDGSNFTLKIRSTKLEDSAMYFCASSAAGGNVDGYTFGSGTRLTVV.

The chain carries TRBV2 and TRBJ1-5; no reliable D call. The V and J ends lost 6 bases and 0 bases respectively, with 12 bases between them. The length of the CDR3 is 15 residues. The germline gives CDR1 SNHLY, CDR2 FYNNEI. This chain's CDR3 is CASSGGLYSNQPQHF. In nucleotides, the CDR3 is TGTGCCAGCAGCGGCGGGCTGTATAGCAATCAGCCCCAGCATTTT.

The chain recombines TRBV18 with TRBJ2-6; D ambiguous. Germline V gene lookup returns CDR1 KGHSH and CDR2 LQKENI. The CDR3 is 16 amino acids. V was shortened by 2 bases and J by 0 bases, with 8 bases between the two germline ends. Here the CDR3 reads CASSPSRNSGANVLTF. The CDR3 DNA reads TGTGCCAGCTCACCATCTAGGAACTCTGGGGCCAACGTCCTGACTTTC.

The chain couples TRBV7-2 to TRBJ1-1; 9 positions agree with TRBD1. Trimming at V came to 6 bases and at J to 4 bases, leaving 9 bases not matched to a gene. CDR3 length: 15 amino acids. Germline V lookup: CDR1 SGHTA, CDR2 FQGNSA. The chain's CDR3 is CASRYFGDRVTEAFF. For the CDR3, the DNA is TGTGCCAGCAGATACTTTGGGGACAGGGTCACTGAAGCTTTCTTT.

As DNA, the CDR3 is TGTGCCAGTAGTAAGATCAGGACAGTCATGAACACTGAAGCTTTCTTT. Translation: CASSKIRTVMNTEAFF. The V call is TRBV19, the J call TRBJ1-1; D is possibly TRBD1 (6 bases). Trimming left V 4 bases short and J 0 bases short, with 15 bases between. The CDR3 totals 16 residues. CDR1 and CDR2 (germline): LNHDA, SQIVND (reference sequence).

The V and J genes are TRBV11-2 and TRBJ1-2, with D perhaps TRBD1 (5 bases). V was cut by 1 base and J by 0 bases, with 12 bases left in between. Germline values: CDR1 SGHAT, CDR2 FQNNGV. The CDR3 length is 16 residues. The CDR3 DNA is TGTGCCAGCAGCTTAGGGGTAGGGGCCCCTAACTATGGCTACACCTTC. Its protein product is CASSLGVGAPNYGYTF.

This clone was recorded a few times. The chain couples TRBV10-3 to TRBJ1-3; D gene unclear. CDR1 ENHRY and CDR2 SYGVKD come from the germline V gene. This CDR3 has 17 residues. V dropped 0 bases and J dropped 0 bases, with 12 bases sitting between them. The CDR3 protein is CAISESKGSTSGNTIYF. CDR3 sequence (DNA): TGTGCCATCAGTGAGTCAAAAGGGAGTACCTCTGGAAACACCATATATTTT.

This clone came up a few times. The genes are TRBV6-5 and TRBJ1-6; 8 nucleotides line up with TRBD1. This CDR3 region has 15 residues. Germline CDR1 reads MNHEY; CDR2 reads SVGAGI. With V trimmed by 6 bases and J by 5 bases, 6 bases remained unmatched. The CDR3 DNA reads TGTGCCAGCAGGCGAGACAGGGGCCATAATTCACCCCTCCACTTT. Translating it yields CASRRDRGHNSPLHF.

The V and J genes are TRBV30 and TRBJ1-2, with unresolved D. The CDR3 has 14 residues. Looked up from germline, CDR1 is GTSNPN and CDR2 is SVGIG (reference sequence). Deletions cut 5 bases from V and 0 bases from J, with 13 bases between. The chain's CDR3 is CAWDRSHPNYGYTF. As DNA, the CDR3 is TGTGCCTGGGACCGGAGTCACCCTAACTATGGCTACACCTTC.

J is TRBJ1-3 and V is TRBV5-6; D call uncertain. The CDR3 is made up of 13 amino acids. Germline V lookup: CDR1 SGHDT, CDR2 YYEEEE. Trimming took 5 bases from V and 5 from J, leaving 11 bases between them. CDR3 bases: TGTGCCAGCAGGTCTCCTCTACGAAACACCATATATTTT. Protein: CASRSPLRNTIYF.

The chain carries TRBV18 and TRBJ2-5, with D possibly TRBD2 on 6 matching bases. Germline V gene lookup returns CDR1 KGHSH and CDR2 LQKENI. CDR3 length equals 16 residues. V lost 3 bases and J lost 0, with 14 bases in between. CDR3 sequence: CASSPLRGENQETQYF. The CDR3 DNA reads TGTGCCAGCTCACCGCTGCGCGGGGAAAACCAAGAGACCCAGTACTTC.

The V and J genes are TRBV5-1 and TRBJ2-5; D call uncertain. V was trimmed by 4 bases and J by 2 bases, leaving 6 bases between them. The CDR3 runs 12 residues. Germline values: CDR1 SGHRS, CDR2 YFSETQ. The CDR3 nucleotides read TGCGCCAGCAGCGTCAGACAAGAGACCCAGTACTTC. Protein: CASSVRQETQYF. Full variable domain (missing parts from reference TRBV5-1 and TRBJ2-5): KAGVTQTPRYLIKTRGQQVTLSCSPISGHRSVSWYQQTPGQGLQFLFEYFSETQRNKGNFPGRFSGRQFSNSRSEMNVSTLELGDSALYLCASSVRQETQYFGPGTRLLVL.

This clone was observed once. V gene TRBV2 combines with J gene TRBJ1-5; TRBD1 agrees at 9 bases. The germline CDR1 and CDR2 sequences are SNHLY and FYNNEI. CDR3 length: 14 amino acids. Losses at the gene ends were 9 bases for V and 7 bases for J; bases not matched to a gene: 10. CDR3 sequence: CASAPGQGTQPQHF. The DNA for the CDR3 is TGTGCCAGTGCCCCGGGACAGGGAACCCAGCCCCAGCATTTT.

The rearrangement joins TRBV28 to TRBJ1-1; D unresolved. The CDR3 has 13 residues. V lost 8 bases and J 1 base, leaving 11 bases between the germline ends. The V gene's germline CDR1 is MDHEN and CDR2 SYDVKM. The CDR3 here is CASSAGWNTEAFF. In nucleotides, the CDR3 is TGTGCCAGCTCGGCCGGGTGGAACACTGAAGCTTTCTTT. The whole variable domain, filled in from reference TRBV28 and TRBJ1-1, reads DVKVTQSSRYLVKRTGEKVFLECVQDMDHENMFWYRQDPGLGLRLIYFSYDVKMKEKGDIPEGYSVSREKKERFSLILESASTNQTSMYLCASSAGWNTEAFFGQGTRLTVV.

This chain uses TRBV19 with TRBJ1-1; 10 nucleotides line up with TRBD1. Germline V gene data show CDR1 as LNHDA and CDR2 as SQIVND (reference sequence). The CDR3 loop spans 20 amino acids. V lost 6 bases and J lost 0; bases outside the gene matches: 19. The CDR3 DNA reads TGTGCCAGTAGGGGGCCGGGACAGGGGAGATCGCATCCCATGAACACTGAAGCTTTCTTT. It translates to CASRGPGQGRSHPMNTEAFF.

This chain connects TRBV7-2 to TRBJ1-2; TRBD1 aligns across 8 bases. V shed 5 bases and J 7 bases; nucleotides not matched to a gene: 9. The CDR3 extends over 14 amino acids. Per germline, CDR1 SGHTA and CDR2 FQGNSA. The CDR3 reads CASSTLQGVGGYTF. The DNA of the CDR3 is TGTGCCAGCAGCACCCTACAGGGGGTTGGTGGCTACACCTTC.

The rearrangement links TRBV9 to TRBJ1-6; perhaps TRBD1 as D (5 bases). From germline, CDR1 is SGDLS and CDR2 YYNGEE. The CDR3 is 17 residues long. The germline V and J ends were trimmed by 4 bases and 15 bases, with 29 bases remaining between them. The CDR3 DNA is TGTGCCAGCAGCTCCGAGGGAGGGGTAGGCTTTGGGCCGCACCTCCACTTT. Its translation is CASSSEGGVGFGPHLHF.

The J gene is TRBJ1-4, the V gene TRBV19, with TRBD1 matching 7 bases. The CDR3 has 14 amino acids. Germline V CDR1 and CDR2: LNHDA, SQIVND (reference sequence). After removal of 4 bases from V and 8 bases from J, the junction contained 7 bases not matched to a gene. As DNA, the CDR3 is TGTGCCAGTAGTACACAGGGGTTGCGCGAAAAACTGTTTTTT. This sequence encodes CASSTQGLREKLFF.

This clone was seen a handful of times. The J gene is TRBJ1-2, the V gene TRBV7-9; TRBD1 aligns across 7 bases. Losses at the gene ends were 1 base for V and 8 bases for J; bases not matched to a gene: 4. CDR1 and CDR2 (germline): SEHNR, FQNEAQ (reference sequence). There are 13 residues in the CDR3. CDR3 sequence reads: CASSLGQGGGYTF. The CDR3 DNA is TGTGCCAGCAGCTTAGGACAGGGAGGAGGCTACACCTTC.

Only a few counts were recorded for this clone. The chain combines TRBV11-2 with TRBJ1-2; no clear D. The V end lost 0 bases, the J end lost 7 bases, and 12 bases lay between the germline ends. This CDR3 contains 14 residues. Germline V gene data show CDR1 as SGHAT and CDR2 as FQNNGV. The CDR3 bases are TGTGCCAGCAGCTTAGATCGAGGGCAGAGTGGCTACACCTTC. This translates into CASSLDRGQSGYTF.